These 26 T cell receptor beta chains share one sample of origin, sequenced in a study of blood T cells in healthy people across ages. Primers used in a second PCR of about 7 to 12 cycles were a sample-barcoded 5' primer and a J-beta primer mix. TCRdb reanalysed the 5' RACE reads using MiXCR and keeps one entry per CDR3 protein. The sample yields hundreds of thousands of distinct CDR3 sequences, around 54% seen once. The material sequenced was blood. These receptor sequences come from a man aged 55 to 70 in good health.

This clonotype occurred a few times. The CDR3 coding sequence is TGTGCCAGCAGCCAAGGACTAGCGGGGGGCAGCCAAGAGACCCAGTACTTC. Its translation is CASSQGLAGGSQETQYF. This rearrangement joins TRBV4-2 to TRBJ2-5, with TRBD2 matching over 13 bases. In germline, CDR1 is LGHNA, CDR2 YNFKEQ. This CDR3 comprises 17 residues. V shed 1 base, J shed 1 base, and the junction held 3 bases outside the gene matches.

With regard to this clonotype: A read error may account for a junction end that differs from germline. The chain combines TRBV7-2 with TRBJ2-3, with 10 bases identical to TRBD2. The CDR3 runs to 16 residues. Germline assignment: CDR1 SGHTA and CDR2 FQGNSA. CDR3 region: CASSLGPSGGADTRYF. As DNA, the CDR3 is TGTGCCAGCAGCTTAGGGCCTAGCGGGGGTGCAGATACGCGGTATTTT. Full variable domain (missing parts from reference TRBV7-2 and TRBJ2-3): GAGVSQSPSNKVTEKGKDVELRCDPISGHTALYWYRQSLGQGLEFLIYFQGNSAPDKSGLPSDRFSAERTGGSVSTLTIQRTQQEDSAVYLCASSLGPSGGADTRYFGPGTRLTVL.

The chain couples TRBV2 to TRBJ2-5; no firm D call. This CDR3 has 14 amino acids. V was clipped by 7 bases and J by 2 bases, with 14 bases between them. Looked up from germline, CDR1 is SNHLY and CDR2 is FYNNEI. CDR3 bases: TGTGCCAGCAACCAGGTGGGGTCTCAAGAGACCCAGTACTTC. It yields the protein CASNQVGSQETQYF. Full variable domain (rest looked up from reference TRBV2 and TRBJ2-5): EPEVTQTPSHQVTQMGQEVILRCVPISNHLYFYWYRQILGQKVEFLVSFYNNEISEKSEIFDDQFSVERPDGSNFTLKIRSTKLEDSAMYFCASNQVGSQETQYFGPGTRLLVL.

The rearrangement joins TRBV6-6 to TRBJ1-1; D is possibly TRBD1 (5 bases). Germline loops: CDR1 MNHNY, CDR2 SVGAGI (reference sequence). CDR3 length: 14 amino acids. Trimming removed 0 bases from V and 2 bases from J, with 7 bases in between. The DNA for the CDR3 is TGTGCCAGCAGTTACTCCTGGGACAACACTGAAGCTTTCTTT. Protein sequence: CASSYSWDNTEAFF.

This chain links TRBV20-1 with TRBJ2-1, with a tentative D call TRBD2 (5 bases). V lost 7 bases, J lost 0 bases, and 16 bases lay in between. This CDR3 has 15 amino acids. Germline V gives CDR1 DFQATT, CDR2 SNEGSKA (reference sequence). The CDR3 DNA is TGCAGTGTCTCGGACTCTCCGAGCTCCTACAATGAGCAGTTCTTC. Translation gives CSVSDSPSSYNEQFF.

The V call is TRBV5-1, the J call TRBJ2-1, with TRBD1 matching 8 bases. Germline values: CDR1 SGHRS, CDR2 YFSETQ. The CDR3 has 14 amino acids. Unmatched junction bases numbered 10, after V lost 7 bases and J lost 7 bases. CDR3 nucleotides: TGCGCCAGCGGATGGGACAGGCCCTTGAATGAGCAGTTCTTC. It codes for CASGWDRPLNEQFF.

This chain links TRBV5-5 with TRBJ2-7; tentatively, D is TRBD1 (5 bases). CDR3 size: 15 residues. Trimming stripped 2 bases from V and 2 bases from J, with 14 bases between. The germline CDR1 and CDR2 sequences are SGHKS and YYEKEE (reference sequence). DNA for the CDR3: TGTGCCAGCAGCTTAACGACAGAGTACACCTACGAGCAGTACTTC. It encodes CASSLTTEYTYEQYF. Drawing the rest from reference TRBV5-5 and TRBJ2-7, the complete variable domain is DAGVTQSPTHLIKTRGQQVTLRCSPISGHKSVSWYQQVLGQGPQFIFQYYEKEERGRGNFPDRFSARQFPNYSSELNVNALLLGDSALYLCASSLTTEYTYEQYFGPGTRLTVT.

The rearrangement uses TRBV5-1 and TRBJ2-5; D is uncertain. The CDR3 consists of 13 residues. V was cut by 4 bases and J by 1 base, with 8 bases left in between. Per the germline V gene, CDR1 is SGHRS and CDR2 is YFSETQ. This chain's CDR3 is CASSMAGQETQYF. CDR3 nucleotides: TGCGCCAGCAGCATGGCCGGCCAAGAGACCCAGTACTTC. Full variable domain (rest looked up from reference TRBV5-1 and TRBJ2-5): KAGVTQTPRYLIKTRGQQVTLSCSPISGHRSVSWYQQTPGQGLQFLFEYFSETQRNKGNFPGRFSGRQFSNSRSEMNVSTLELGDSALYLCASSMAGQETQYFGPGTRLLVL.

The gene calls are TRBV6-1 and TRBJ1-2; D is uncertain. V lost 2 bases and J 7 bases, leaving 14 bases between the germline ends. The CDR3 consists of 14 residues. Per the germline V gene, CDR1 is MNHNS and CDR2 is SASEGT. CDR3 bases: TGTGCCAGCAGTGAACCGGGTCTCACGCCTGGCTACACCTTC. Protein product: CASSEPGLTPGYTF.

This clonotype appeared a single time. Germline and junction disagree at one end, which may indicate a read error. The V gene is TRBV10-2, the J gene TRBJ2-1; D possibly uses TRBD1 or TRBD2 (6 bases each). Germline V lookup: CDR1 WSHSY, CDR2 SAAADI. The CDR3 length is 18 residues. The CDR3 coding sequence is TGCGCCAGCAGTTATGACACGGGGGCGCGTGGGCCTTACAATGAGCAGTTATTC. Translation: CASSYDTGARGPYNEQLF.

The rearrangement links TRBV12-3 or TRBV12-4 to TRBJ2-5; TRBD2 is a possible D gene (6 bases). This CDR3 is built from 12 residues. V dropped 6 bases and J dropped 11 bases, with 16 bases sitting between them. CDR3 loop: CASRTATGEQYF. CDR3 DNA: TGTGCCAGCAGGACAGCGACGGGGGAGCAGTACTTC.

This clonotype appeared a single time. The chain recombines TRBV29-1 with TRBJ2-4, with 7 positions matching TRBD1. The closer fit of TRBJ2-7 to the DNA end suggests the J call may be wrong. This CDR3 region has 14 residues. CDR1 and CDR2 (germline): SQVTM, ANQGSEA. This CDR3 is CSAQRGTGATEQYF. The CDR3 nucleotides are TGCAGCGCCCAAAGGGGCACAGGGGCGACCGAGCAGTACTTC.

As regards this clonotype: A read error may be the cause here, since a much bigger clone is one base away. V and J are TRBV5-6 and TRBJ1-2, with 8 bases aligning to TRBD1. There are 15 residues in the CDR3. Unmatched junction bases numbered 13, after V lost 5 bases and J lost 7 bases. Germline assignment: CDR1 SGHDT and CDR2 YYEEEE. The CDR3 here is CASRPRGRDGCGYTF. The CDR3 bases are TGTGCCAGCAGACCCAGGGGGCGCGATGGGTGTGGCTACACCTTC.

A note on this clonotype: With a much larger clone just one base away, this may be a read error. This chain connects TRBV3-1 to TRBJ2-1; D possibly corresponds to TRBD2 (6 bases). Germline V CDR1 and CDR2: LGHDT, YNNKEL (reference sequence). The CDR3 is 14 residues long. The germline V and J ends were trimmed by 0 bases and 13 bases, with 16 bases remaining between them. The CDR3 sequence: CASSQESSGETQFF. CDR3 coding DNA: TGTGCCAGCAGCCAAGAAAGTTCGGGAGAGACCCAGTTCTTC.

The rearrangement joins TRBV5-5 to TRBJ1-6, with TRBD1 matching over 10 bases. Germline V gene data show CDR1 as SGHKS and CDR2 as YYEKEE (reference sequence). J gave up 5 bases and V 1 base, and 6 bases lay outside the gene matches. The CDR3 consists of 17 residues. The DNA for the CDR3 is TGTGCCAGCAGCTTGAAGGGGACAGGGGCAGATAATTCACCCCTCCACTTT. Residues: CASSLKGTGADNSPLHF.

This clonotype has just a few counts. The chain uses TRBV25-1 and TRBJ1-2; no firm D call. V was cut by 4 bases and J by 7 bases, with 13 bases left in between. Germline-derived CDR1 and CDR2 are MGHDK and SYGVNS. This CDR3 has 13 residues. In DNA, the CDR3 is TGTGCCAGCAGTGGGCCCTCCGGGGTTGGCTACACCTTC. This codes for CASSGPSGVGYTF.

The chain joins TRBV5-1 to TRBJ2-3, with 7 bases identical to TRBD1. The CDR3 is 15 amino acids. V gave up 4 bases and J gave up 3 bases; unmatched junction bases: 8. The V gene's germline CDR1 is SGHRS and CDR2 YFSETQ. The CDR3 protein is CASSHGRQGTDTQYF. In nucleotides, the CDR3 is TGCGCCAGCAGCCACGGGCGACAGGGAACAGATACGCAGTATTTT. Drawing the rest from reference TRBV5-1 and TRBJ2-3, the complete variable domain is KAGVTQTPRYLIKTRGQQVTLSCSPISGHRSVSWYQQTPGQGLQFLFEYFSETQRNKGNFPGRFSGRQFSNSRSEMNVSTLELGDSALYLCASSHGRQGTDTQYFGPGTRLTVL.

This clonotype was counted once. The chain recombines TRBV29-1 with TRBJ1-2; the D is unclear. The germline V gene encodes CDR1 SQVTM and CDR2 ANQGSEA. The CDR3 is 11 residues long. Trimming cost V 7 bases and J 6 bases, with 12 bases left between them. The CDR3 spells CSGYRGNGYTF. The DNA of the CDR3 is TGCAGCGGTTACCGGGGTAATGGCTACACCTTC.

This clonotype was observed a few times. The chain has TRBV29-1 and TRBJ2-1; 8 bases are shared with TRBD2. Germline V gives CDR1 SQVTM, CDR2 ANQGSEA. Trimming cost V 6 bases and J 0 bases; bases outside gene matches: 4. CDR3 length: 14 amino acids. CDR3 nucleotide sequence: TGCAGCGTCTCAGCGGGGGTCTCCTACAATGAGCAGTTCTTC. Translated: CSVSAGVSYNEQFF.

In its sample, this clonotype was seen a few times. The chain joins TRBV7-8 to TRBJ1-6; D gene unclear. The germline V gene has CDR1 SGHVS and CDR2 FQNEAQ. The CDR3 contains 16 residues. V gave up 1 base and J gave up 2 bases, with 9 bases separating them. Here the CDR3 reads CASSLGGPPYNSPLHF. CDR3 coding DNA: TGTGCCAGCAGCTTAGGTGGGCCTCCCTATAATTCACCCCTCCACTTT.

The gene calls are TRBV13 and TRBJ2-5; no clear D gene. The CDR3 runs to 12 residues. Trimming stripped 5 bases from V and 4 bases from J, with 8 bases between. Germline-derived CDR1 and CDR2 are PRHDT and FYEKMQ (reference sequence). CDR3 DNA sequence: TGTGCCAGCAGCGCTCGGAGAGAGACCCAGTACTTC. Translated: CASSARRETQYF.

This chain links TRBV19 with TRBJ2-5; D possibly corresponds to TRBD1 (6 bases). Looked up from germline, CDR1 is LNHDA and CDR2 is SQIVND (reference sequence). The CDR3 loop spans 15 amino acids. Trimming cost V 1 base and J 2 bases, with 11 bases left between them. The CDR3, as DNA: TGTGCCAGTAGTATAGGAGGGGGACGGCAAGAGACCCAGTACTTC. Residues: CASSIGGGRQETQYF.

This clonotype is a singleton in its sample. The chain has TRBV27 and TRBJ1-5; D is possibly TRBD1 (6 bases). CDR3 size: 12 residues. V dropped 5 bases and J dropped 6 bases, with 8 bases sitting between them. Germline CDR1 is MNHEY and CDR2 is SMNVEV (reference sequence). The CDR3: CASSTRGQPQHF. CDR3 DNA sequence: TGTGCCAGCAGTACCAGGGGTCAGCCCCAGCATTTT.

The chain joins TRBV3-1 to TRBJ1-1; TRBD1 is a possible D gene (5 bases). V was trimmed by 4 bases and J by 7 bases, leaving 13 bases between them. Looked up from germline, CDR1 is LGHDT and CDR2 is YNNKEL (reference sequence). This CDR3 comprises 13 residues. Here the CDR3 reads CASSRGPGGEAFF. The CDR3 DNA sequence: TGTGCCAGCAGCCGTGGGCCGGGGGGTGAAGCTTTCTTT.

This clonotype was seen only a few times. J is TRBJ2-3 and V is TRBV2; D is unclear. Germline values: CDR1 SNHLY, CDR2 FYNNEI. V was shortened by 5 bases and J by 3 bases, with 12 bases between the two germline ends. CDR3 length: 14 amino acids. CDR3 bases: TGTGCCAGCAGTCCGATACTCCAGACAGATACGCAGTATTTT. Protein: CASSPILQTDTQYF.

The rearrangement joins TRBV7-9 to TRBJ2-1; D could derive from TRBD1 or TRBD2 (7 bases each). Trimming stripped 5 bases from V and 8 bases from J, with 19 bases between. Germline lookup yields CDR1 SEHNR and CDR2 FQNEAQ (reference sequence). The CDR3 sequence is 15 residues long. CDR3: CASSLQGGGDYEQFF. Written as DNA, the CDR3 is TGTGCCAGCAGCCTCCAGGGGGGAGGGGACTATGAGCAGTTCTTC.